This TCR beta chain comes out of a study of shared clonotypes between healthy human individuals. About the research overall: There were three CD4 naive, three CD4 memory, two CD8 naive and one CD8 memory plates per donor. Study results and limitations: Among donors, the sharing of clonotypes was expected to be influenced by sequencing depth.

Replicate PCRs run on sorted subsets employed approximately 180 ng DNA, about 27,000 T cell genomes. Some clones are missing from TCRdb's copy, which holds only in-frame ones; the method was immunoSEQ multiplex PCR. The sample includes 560,000 or so clones, roughly 96% of them seen just once. Points on this clone: Antigen: not known.

Germline values: CDR1 SEHNR, CDR2 FQNEAQ (reference sequence). The CDR3 contains 13 residues. CD45RO-negative cells were positively selected for CCR7, leaving out terminally differentiated effector memory CD45RA+ cells. This sequence was found in a woman aged 30 to 39 in good health. The specimen sequenced was naive CD8+ T cells sorted from blood. The chain joins TRBV7-9 to TRBJ2-5, with 7 nucleotides matching TRBD2. TRBJ2-7 matches the DNA end more closely, so the J call is doubtful. CDR3 in amino acids: CASSPREAYEQYF. CDR3 in DNA: TGTGCCAGCAGCCCCCGGGAGGCCTACGAGCAGTACTTC.